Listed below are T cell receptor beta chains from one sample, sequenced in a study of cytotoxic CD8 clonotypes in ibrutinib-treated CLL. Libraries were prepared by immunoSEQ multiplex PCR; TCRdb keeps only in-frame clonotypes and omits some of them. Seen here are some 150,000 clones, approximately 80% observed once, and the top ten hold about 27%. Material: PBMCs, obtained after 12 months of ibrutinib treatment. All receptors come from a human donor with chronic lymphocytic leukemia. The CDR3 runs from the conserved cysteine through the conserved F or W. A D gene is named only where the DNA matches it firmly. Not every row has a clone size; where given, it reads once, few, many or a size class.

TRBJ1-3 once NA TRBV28 CASRRLSGNTIYF TGTGCCAGCAGGCGTCTATCTGGAAACACCATATATTTT
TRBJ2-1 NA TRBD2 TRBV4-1 CASSQLAGTGDEQFF TGCGCCAGCAGCCAGCTAGCGGGAACAGGGGATGAGCAGTTCTTC
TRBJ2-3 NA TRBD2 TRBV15 CATSRTFAGDGTDTQYF TGTGCCACCAGCAGAACTTTCGCGGGAGACGGCACAGATACGCAGTATTTT
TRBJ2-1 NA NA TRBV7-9 CASSRIDSYNEQFF TGTGCCAGCAGCCGTATAGACAGTTACAATGAGCAGTTCTTC
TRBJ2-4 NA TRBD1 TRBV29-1 CSVARDSLNIQYF TGCAGCGTTGCCCGGGACAGCCTAAACATTCAGTACTTC
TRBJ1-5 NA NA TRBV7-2 CASSISGDQPQHF TGTGCCAGCAGCATTTCAGGGGATCAGCCCCAGCATTTT
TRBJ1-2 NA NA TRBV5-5 CASSSGGGYGYTF TGTGCCAGCAGCTCTGGGGGCGGCTATGGCTACACCTTC
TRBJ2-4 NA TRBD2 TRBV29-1 CSVGAGGKNIQYF TGCAGCGTTGGGGCGGGGGGCAAAAACATTCAGTACTTC
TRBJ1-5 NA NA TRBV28 CASSSFRQVLNQPQHF TGTGCCAGCAGTTCCTTCCGACAGGTTCTCAATCAGCCCCAGCATTTT
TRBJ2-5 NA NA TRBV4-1 CASSRVQGSLETQYF TGCGCCAGCAGCCGGGTACAGGGAAGCTTGGAGACCCAGTACTTC
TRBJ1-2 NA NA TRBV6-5 CASSLSDSNYGYTF TGTGCCAGCAGTTTATCGGACAGTAACTATGGCTACACCTTC
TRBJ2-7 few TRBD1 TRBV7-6 CASSLARGQGTYEQYF TGTGCCAGCAGCTTAGCGCGGGGACAGGGAACCTACGAGCAGTACTTC
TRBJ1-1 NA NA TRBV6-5 CASILYQGVGTEAFF TGTGCCAGCATCCTCTATCAGGGAGTCGGCACTGAAGCTTTCTTT
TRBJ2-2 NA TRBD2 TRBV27 CASSELGSGTNTGELFF TGTGCCAGCAGTGAATTGGGTAGCGGGACGAACACCGGGGAGCTGTTTTTT
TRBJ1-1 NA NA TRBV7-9 CASSSSRAPNTEAFF TGTGCCAGCAGCTCGAGCAGGGCGCCCAACACTGAAGCTTTCTTT
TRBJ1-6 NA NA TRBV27 CASSWARKNNSPLHF TGTGCCAGCAGTTGGGCCAGAAAGAATAATTCACCCCTCCACTTT
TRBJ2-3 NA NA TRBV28 CASSPGTFTPQITDTQYF TGTGCCAGCAGCCCAGGGACTTTTACCCCCCAGATCACAGATACGCAGTATTTT
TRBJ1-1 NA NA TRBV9 CASSVGRNTEAFF TGTGCCAGCAGCGTAGGTAGGAACACTGAAGCTTTCTTT
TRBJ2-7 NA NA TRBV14 CASSHVGEQYF TGTGCCAGCAGCCACGTGGGCGAGCAGTACTTC
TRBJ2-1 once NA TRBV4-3 CASSQQKQGNNEQFF TGCGCCAGCAGCCAACAAAAGCAGGGAAACAATGAGCAGTTCTTC
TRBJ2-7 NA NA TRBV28 CASDPLYEQYF TGTGCCAGCGACCCTCTCTACGAGCAGTACTTC
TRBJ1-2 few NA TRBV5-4 CASSLAEGSRGYTF TGTGCCAGCAGCTTGGCCGAGGGAAGTAGGGGCTACACCTTC
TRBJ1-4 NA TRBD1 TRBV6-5 CASNTGGSNEKLFF TGTGCCAGCAACACAGGGGGCTCTAATGAAAAACTGTTTTTT
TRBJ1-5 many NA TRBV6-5 CASSSGKRNQPQHF TGTGCCAGCAGTTCTGGAAAGCGCAATCAGCCCCAGCATTTT
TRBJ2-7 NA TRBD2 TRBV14 CASSQWTSTYEQYF TGTGCCAGCAGCCAATGGACTAGCACCTACGAGCAGTACTTC
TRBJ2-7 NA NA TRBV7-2 CASSPGGLPYEQYF TGTGCCAGCAGCCCAGGGGGACTCCCCTACGAGCAGTACTTC
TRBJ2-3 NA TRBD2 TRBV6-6 CASSSERGHTPDTQYF TGTGCCAGCAGTAGCGAGCGGGGCCATACGCCAGATACGCAGTATTTT
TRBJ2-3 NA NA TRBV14 CASSQEETGYPGDTQYF TGTGCCAGCAGCCAAGAAGAAACAGGCTACCCAGGGGATACGCAGTATTTT
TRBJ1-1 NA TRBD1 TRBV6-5 CASTGQGHTEAFF TGTGCCAGCACCGGACAGGGGCACACTGAAGCTTTCTTT
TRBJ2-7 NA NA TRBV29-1 CSVQTTYEQYF TGCAGCGTTCAGACTACGTACGAGCAGTACTTC
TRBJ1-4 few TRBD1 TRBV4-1 CASSQDVGQEGKLFF TGCGCCAGCAGCCAAGATGTGGGACAGGAAGGAAAACTGTTTTTT